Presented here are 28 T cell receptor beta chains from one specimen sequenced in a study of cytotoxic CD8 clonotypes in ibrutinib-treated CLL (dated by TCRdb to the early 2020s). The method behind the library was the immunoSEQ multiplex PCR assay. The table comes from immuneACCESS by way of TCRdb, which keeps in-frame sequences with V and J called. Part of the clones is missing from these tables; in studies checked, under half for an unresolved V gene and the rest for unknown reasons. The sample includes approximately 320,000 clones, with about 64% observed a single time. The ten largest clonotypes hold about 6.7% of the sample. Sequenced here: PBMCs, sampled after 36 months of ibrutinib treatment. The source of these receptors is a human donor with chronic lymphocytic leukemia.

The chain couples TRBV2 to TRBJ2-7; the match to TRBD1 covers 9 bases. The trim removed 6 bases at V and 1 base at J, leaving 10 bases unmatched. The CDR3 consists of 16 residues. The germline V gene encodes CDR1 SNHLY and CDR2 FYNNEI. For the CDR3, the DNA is TGTGCCAGCAGGGGGATCCGGGACAGGGCGTCCTACGAGCAGTACTTC. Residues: CASRGIRDRASYEQYF.

The CDR3 is CASTRDTDTQYF. Written as DNA, the CDR3 is TGTGCCAGCACCCGCGACACAGATACGCAGTATTTT. The rearrangement joins TRBV5-4 to TRBJ2-3; D is ambiguous. The CDR3 extends over 12 amino acids. Trimming cost V 6 bases and J 2 bases, with 7 bases left between them. Germline assignment: CDR1 SGHNT and CDR2 YYREEE (reference sequence).

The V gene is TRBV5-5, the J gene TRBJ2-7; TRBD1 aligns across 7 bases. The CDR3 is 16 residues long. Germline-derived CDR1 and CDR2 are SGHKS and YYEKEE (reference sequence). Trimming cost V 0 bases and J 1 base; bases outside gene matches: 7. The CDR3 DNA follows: TGTGCCAGCAGCTTGGGCCGGGACAGCCCATCCTACGAGCAGTACTTC. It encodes CASSLGRDSPSYEQYF. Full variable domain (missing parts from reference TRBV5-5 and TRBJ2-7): DAGVTQSPTHLIKTRGQQVTLRCSPISGHKSVSWYQQVLGQGPQFIFQYYEKEERGRGNFPDRFSARQFPNYSSELNVNALLLGDSALYLCASSLGRDSPSYEQYFGPGTRLTVT.

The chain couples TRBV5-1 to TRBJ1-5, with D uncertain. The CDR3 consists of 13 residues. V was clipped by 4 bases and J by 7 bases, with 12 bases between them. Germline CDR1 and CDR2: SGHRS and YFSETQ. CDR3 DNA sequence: TGCGCCAGCAGCCACACCCCACAGCAGCCCCAGCATTTT. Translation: CASSHTPQQPQHF.

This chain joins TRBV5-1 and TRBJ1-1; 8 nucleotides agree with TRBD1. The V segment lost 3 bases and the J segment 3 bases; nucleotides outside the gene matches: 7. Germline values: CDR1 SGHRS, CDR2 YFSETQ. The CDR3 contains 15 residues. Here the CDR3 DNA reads TGCGCCAGCAGCTCTGAAGAACAGGGGGACACTGAAGCTTTCTTT. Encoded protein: CASSSEEQGDTEAFF.

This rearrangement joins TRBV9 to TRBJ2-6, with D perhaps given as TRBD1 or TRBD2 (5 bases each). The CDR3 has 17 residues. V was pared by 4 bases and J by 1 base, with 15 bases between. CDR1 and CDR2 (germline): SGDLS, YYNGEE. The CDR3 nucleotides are TGTGCCAGCAGCTCAAAAATGGGGGTATCTGGGGCCAACGTCCTGACTTTC. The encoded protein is CASSSKMGVSGANVLTF. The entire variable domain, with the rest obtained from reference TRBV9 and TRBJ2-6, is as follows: DSGVTQTPKHLITATGQRVTLRCSPRSGDLSVYWYQQSLDQGLQFLIQYYNGEERAKGNILERFSAQQFPDLHSELNLSSLELGDSALYFCASSSKMGVSGANVLTFGAGSRLTVL.

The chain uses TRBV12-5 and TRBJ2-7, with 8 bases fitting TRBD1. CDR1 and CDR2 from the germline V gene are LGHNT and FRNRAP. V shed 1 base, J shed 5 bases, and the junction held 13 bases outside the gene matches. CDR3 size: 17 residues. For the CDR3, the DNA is TGTGCTAGTGGTTTGGGCAATAAGACAGGGGAGCGGGACGAGCAGTACTTC. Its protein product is CASGLGNKTGERDEQYF.

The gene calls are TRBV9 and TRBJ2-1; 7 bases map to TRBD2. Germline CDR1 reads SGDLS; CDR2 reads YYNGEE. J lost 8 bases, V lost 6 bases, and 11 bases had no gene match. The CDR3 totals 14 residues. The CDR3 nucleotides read TGTGCCAGCACCCCCGGCCCAGGGAGGGATGAGCAGTTCTTC. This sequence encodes CASTPGPGRDEQFF.

The chain's CDR3 is CASSELRGPQETQYF. CDR3 DNA: TGTGCCAGCAGTGAGTTGCGGGGGCCCCAAGAGACCCAGTACTTC. V gene TRBV2 combines with J gene TRBJ2-5, with D possibly TRBD2 on 7 matching bases. V was trimmed by 3 bases and J by 1 base, leaving 12 bases between them. Germline loops: CDR1 SNHLY, CDR2 FYNNEI. This CDR3 is 15 amino acids long.

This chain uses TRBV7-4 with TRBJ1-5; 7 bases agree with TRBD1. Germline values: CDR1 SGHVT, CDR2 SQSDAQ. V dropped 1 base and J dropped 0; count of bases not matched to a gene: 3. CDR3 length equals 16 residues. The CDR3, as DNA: TGTGCCAGCAGCTTAGTGACAGGGTATAGCAATCAGCCCCAGCATTTT. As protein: CASSLVTGYSNQPQHF.

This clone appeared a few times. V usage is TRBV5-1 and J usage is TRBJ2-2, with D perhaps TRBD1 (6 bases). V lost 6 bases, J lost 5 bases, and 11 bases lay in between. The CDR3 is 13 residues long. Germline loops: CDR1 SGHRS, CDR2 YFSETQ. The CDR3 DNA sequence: TGCGCCAGCACCCCAGGGGTTACCGGGGAGCTGTTTTTT. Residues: CASTPGVTGELFF.

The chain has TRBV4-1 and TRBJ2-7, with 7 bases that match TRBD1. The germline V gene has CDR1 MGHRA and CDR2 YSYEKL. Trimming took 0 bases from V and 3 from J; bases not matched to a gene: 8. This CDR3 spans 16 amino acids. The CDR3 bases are TGCGCCAGCAGCCAAGATCCGTGGGGACAGAACTACGAGCAGTACTTC. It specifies CASSQDPWGQNYEQYF.

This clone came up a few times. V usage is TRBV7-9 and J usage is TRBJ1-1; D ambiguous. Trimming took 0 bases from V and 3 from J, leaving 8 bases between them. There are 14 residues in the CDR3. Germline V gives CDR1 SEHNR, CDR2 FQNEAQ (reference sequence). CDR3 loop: CASSLAGRDTEAFF. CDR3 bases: TGTGCCAGCAGCTTAGCAGGAAGAGACACTGAAGCTTTCTTT. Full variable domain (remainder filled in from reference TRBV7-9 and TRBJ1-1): DTGVSQNPRHKITKRGQNVTFRCDPISEHNRLYWYRQTLGQGPEFLTYFQNEAQLEKSRLLSDRFSAERPKGSFSTLEIQRTEQGDSAMYLCASSLAGRDTEAFFGQGTRLTVV.

CDR3 sequence reads: CASTKLAGGNPDTQYF. The CDR3 nucleotides read TGTGCCAGCACCAAACTAGCGGGAGGAAATCCGGATACGCAGTATTTT. V is TRBV6-6 and J is TRBJ2-3; TRBD2 aligns across 12 bases. V trimming: 7 bases; J trimming: 6 bases; junction bases outside the gene matches: 11. The CDR3 is 16 amino acids. Germline loops: CDR1 MNHNY, CDR2 SVGAGI (reference sequence).

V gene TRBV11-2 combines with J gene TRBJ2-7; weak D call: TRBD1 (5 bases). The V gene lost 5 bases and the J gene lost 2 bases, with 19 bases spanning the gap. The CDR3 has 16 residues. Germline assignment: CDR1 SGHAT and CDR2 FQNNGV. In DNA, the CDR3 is TGTGCCAGCAGCCCCCTAAGCCGTTCGGACACCTACGAGCAGTACTTC. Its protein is CASSPLSRSDTYEQYF.

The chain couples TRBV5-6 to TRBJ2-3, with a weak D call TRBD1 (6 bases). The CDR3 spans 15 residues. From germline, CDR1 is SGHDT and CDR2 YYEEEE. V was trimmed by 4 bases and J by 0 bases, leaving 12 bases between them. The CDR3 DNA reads TGTGCCAGCAGCGCCCGACAGGAGAGCACAGATACGCAGTATTTT. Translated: CASSARQESTDTQYF.

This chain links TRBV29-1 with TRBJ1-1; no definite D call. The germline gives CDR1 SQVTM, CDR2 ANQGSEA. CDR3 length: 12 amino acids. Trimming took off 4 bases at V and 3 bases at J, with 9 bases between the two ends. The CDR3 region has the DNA TGCAGCGTTGGGAAGTCTTACACTGAAGCTTTCTTT. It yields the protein CSVGKSYTEAFF. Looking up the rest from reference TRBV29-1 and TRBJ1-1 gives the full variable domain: SAVISQKPSRDICQRGTSLTIQCQVDSQVTMMFWYRQQPGQSLTLIATANQGSEATYESGFVIDKFPISRPNLTFSTLTVSNMSPEDSSIYLCSVGKSYTEAFFGQGTRLTVV.

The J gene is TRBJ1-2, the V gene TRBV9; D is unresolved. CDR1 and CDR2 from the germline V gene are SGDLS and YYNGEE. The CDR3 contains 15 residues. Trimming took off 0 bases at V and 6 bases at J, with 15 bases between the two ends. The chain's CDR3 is CASSVGTPLTHGYTF. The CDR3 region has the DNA TGTGCCAGCAGCGTAGGGACCCCGCTTACCCATGGCTACACCTTC.

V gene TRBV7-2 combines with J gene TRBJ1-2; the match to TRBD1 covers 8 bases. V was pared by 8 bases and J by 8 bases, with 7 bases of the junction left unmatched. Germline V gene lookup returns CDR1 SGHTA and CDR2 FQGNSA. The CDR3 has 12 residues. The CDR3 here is CASGQGAGGYTF. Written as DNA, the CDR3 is TGTGCCAGCGGCCAGGGGGCTGGAGGCTACACCTTC.

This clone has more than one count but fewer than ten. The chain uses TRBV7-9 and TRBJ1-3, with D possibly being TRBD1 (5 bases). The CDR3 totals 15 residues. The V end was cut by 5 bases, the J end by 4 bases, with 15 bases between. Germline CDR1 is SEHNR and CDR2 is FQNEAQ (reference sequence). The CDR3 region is CASSLTQALGNTIYF. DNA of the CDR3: TGTGCCAGCAGCCTAACACAGGCCCTGGGAAACACCATATATTTT.

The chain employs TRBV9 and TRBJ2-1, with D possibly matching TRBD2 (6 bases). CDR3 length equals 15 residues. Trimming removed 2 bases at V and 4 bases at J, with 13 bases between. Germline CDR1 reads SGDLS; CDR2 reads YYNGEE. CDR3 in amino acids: CASSVLGRGYNEQFF. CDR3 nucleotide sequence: TGTGCCAGCAGCGTCCTTGGACGGGGGTACAATGAGCAGTTCTTC.

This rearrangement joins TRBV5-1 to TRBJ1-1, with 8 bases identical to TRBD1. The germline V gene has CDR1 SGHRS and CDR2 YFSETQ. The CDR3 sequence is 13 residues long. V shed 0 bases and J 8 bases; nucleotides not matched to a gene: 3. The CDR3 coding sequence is TGCGCCAGCAGCTTGGAAGACAGGGGCGAAGCTTTCTTT. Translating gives CASSLEDRGEAFF.

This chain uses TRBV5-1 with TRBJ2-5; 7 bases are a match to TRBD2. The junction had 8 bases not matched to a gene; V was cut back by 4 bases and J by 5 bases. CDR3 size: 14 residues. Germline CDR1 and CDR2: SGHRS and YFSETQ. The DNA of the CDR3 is TGCGCCAGCAGCCCCGGGGGGTCCGTGGAGACCCAGTACTTC. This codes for CASSPGGSVETQYF.

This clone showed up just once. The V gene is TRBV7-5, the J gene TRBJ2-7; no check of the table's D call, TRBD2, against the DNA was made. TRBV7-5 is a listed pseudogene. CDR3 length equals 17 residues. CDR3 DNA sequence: TGTGCCAGAAGCTCCCTCGTAGGGGGAGGGGACGTCTACGAGCAGTACTTC. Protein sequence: CARSSLVGGGDVYEQYF.

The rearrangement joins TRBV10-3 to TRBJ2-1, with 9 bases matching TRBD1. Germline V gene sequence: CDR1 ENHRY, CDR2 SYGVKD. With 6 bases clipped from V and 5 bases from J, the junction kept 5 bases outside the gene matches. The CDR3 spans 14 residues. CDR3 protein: CAISHRTGDNEQFF. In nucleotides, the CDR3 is TGTGCCATCAGCCACCGGACAGGGGACAATGAGCAGTTCTTC.

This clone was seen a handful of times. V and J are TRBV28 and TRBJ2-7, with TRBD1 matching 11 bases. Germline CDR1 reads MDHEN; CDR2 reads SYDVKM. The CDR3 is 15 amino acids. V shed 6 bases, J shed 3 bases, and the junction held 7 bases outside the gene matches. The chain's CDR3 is CASSLGQGAGYEQYF. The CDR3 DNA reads TGTGCCAGCAGCCTCGGACAGGGGGCGGGCTACGAGCAGTACTTC.

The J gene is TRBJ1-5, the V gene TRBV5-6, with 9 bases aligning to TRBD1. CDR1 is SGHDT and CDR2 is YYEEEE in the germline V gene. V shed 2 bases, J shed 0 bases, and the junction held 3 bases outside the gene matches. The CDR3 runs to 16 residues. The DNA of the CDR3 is TGTGCCAGCAGCTTCCGGACAGGGGTTAGCAATCAGCCCCAGCATTTT. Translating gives CASSFRTGVSNQPQHF.

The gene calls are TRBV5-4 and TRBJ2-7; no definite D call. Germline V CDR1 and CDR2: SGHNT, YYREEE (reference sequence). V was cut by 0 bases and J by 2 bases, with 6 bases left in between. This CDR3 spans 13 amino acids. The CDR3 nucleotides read TGTGCCAGCAGCTTGGTTGGGACCTACGAGCAGTACTTC. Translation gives CASSLVGTYEQYF.